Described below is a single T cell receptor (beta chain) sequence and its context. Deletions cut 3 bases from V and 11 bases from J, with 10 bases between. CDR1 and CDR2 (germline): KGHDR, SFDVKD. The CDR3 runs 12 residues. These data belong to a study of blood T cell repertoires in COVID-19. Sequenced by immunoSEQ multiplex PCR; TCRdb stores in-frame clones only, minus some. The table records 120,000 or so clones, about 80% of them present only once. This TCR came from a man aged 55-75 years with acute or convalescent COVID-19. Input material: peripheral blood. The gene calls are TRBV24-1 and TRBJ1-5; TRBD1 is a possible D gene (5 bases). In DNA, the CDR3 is TGTGCCACCAGTGATGCGACACAGGCCCAGCATTTT. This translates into CATSDATQAQHF.